The clone carrying this T cell receptor beta chain was found a few times. These data are taken from a study of blood T cell repertoires in COVID-19. Study overall: The United States, Italy and Spain were the sources of the acute and convalescent COVID-19 samples. PBMCs, B-cell-depleted T cells, or T cells provided the cDNA or gDNA that made up the material.

Per the original methods: Estimation of nucleated cell counts was performed using reference gene primer amplification. Assay: immunoSEQ multiplex PCR; the TCRdb copy retains only in-frame clones and omits some. The V and J calls and clone size were taken over from that table, and D and trimming were inferred from the DNA. The sample contains about 190,000 clones, about 88% of which appear only once. The sequenced material came from peripheral blood. The source of this sequence is a man aged 25 to 45 with acute or convalescent COVID-19.

As DNA, the CDR3 is TGTGCCAGTATAGGCGGACAGGCGTTGAACACCGGGGAGCTGTTTTTT. Protein sequence: CASIGGQALNTGELFF. This chain links TRBV19 with TRBJ2-2, with TRBD1 matching over 7 bases. Germline V CDR1 and CDR2: LNHDA, SQIVND (reference sequence). The CDR3 covers 16 residues. V gave up 7 bases and J gave up 1 base; unmatched junction bases: 9.